These 9 T cell receptor beta chains share one sample of origin, sequenced in a study of post-analysis software for immune sequencing data. For these TCRs, the target antigens are not known. Study-wide results and limits: Relative to controls, patients had several TRBV segments at higher frequency, with TRBV5-6, TRBV5-1 and TRBV20-1 among these.

Presence of unique molecular identifiers characterized the TCR beta cDNA libraries. TCRdb used MiXCR to reprocess the PCR reads, holding one entry per CDR3 protein. The sample has around 710,000 distinct CDR3 sequences; around 42% are singletons. The sample consisted of blood. Every receptor here comes from a girl aged 5-17 years with multiple sclerosis.

This chain uses TRBV27 with TRBJ2-4, with D possibly TRBD2 on 6 matching bases. The end of the DNA is better explained by TRBJ2-7, so the J call may be wrong. There are 15 residues in the CDR3. The germline V gene encodes CDR1 MNHEY and CDR2 SMNVEV (reference sequence). Here the CDR3 DNA reads TGTGCCAGCAGTATCAGCACTTCGGGACTCTACGAGCAGTACTTC. The encoded protein is CASSISTSGLYEQYF.

The rearrangement uses TRBV20-1 and TRBJ2-7, with 7 bases aligning to TRBD2. Per the germline V gene, CDR1 is DFQATT and CDR2 is SNEGSKA (reference sequence). V shed 6 bases, J shed 1 base, and the junction held 6 bases outside the gene matches. CDR3 length: 13 residues. CDR3 amino acids: CSAETSRSYEQYF. DNA of the CDR3: TGCAGTGCCGAGACTAGCCGGTCCTACGAGCAGTACTTC.

CDR3 sequence (DNA): TGTGCCACCAGACTAGCGGAAGATGGGGATACGCAGTATTTT. Its protein is CATRLAEDGDTQYF. The chain links TRBV6-6 to TRBJ2-3, with 9 bases that match TRBD2. Germline CDR1 MNHNY, CDR2 SVGAGI (reference sequence). The CDR3 sequence is 14 residues long. The V gene end was trimmed by 10 bases and the J gene end by 6 bases; junction bases not matched to a gene: 11.

The CDR3 protein is CASSHGLAGGPPYEQYF. For the CDR3, the DNA is TGTGCCAGCAGTCACGGACTAGCGGGAGGGCCACCCTACGAGCAGTACTTC. The chain couples TRBV6-5 to TRBJ2-7, with 15 positions matching TRBD2. The CDR3 consists of 17 residues. The germline gives CDR1 MNHEY, CDR2 SVGAGI. The junction had 7 bases not matched to a gene; V was cut back by 5 bases and J by 2 bases.

There are a few counts of this clonotype. This chain connects TRBV6-5 to TRBJ2-1; D call uncertain. There are 13 residues in the CDR3. Deletions cut 6 bases from V and 13 bases from J, with 19 bases between. Germline V gives CDR1 MNHEY, CDR2 SVGAGI. DNA for the CDR3: TGTGCCAGCAGCAACACTCCTACGAAATCCCAGTTCTTC. Translating gives CASSNTPTKSQFF.

The chain couples TRBV7-8 to TRBJ2-7; maybe TRBD1 (6 bases). This CDR3 is 15 amino acids long. The V gene's germline CDR1 is SGHVS and CDR2 FQNEAQ. Trimming pared 2 bases from V and 3 bases from J, leaving 14 bases between. Written as DNA, the CDR3 is TGTGCCAGCAGCTTACAAGGGGGTGAACGCTACGAGCAGTACTTC. As protein: CASSLQGGERYEQYF.

The chain is built from TRBV12-3 or TRBV12-4 and TRBJ2-5; the D gene is possibly TRBD2 (5 bases). V was trimmed by 3 bases and J by 11 bases, leaving 16 bases between them. There are 13 residues in the CDR3. This chain's CDR3 is CASSFGRLGEQYF. The CDR3 coding sequence is TGTGCCAGCAGTTTTGGCCGGCTCGGGGAGCAGTACTTC.

This chain links TRBV12-3 or TRBV12-4 with TRBJ1-1, with 7 bases aligning to TRBD1. This CDR3 spans 17 amino acids. V lost 6 bases to trimming and J lost 0 bases; unmatched junction nucleotides: 13. DNA of the CDR3: TGTGCCAGCAGCTCAGGGGGGACATTATCGATGAACACTGAAGCTTTCTTT. Its protein product is CASSSGGTLSMNTEAFF.

The rearrangement links TRBV28 to TRBJ1-2; TRBD1 might be the D (5 bases). This CDR3 region has 16 residues. V lost 4 bases and J 7 bases, leaving 22 bases between the germline ends. CDR1 and CDR2 from the germline V gene are MDHEN and SYDVKM. For the CDR3, the DNA is TGTGCCAGCAGTTCCCCGCGCGGGGGTTCCGAGCGTGGCTACACCTTC. This translates into CASSSPRGGSERGYTF.